What follows are 17 T cell receptor beta chains derived from one specimen sequenced in a study of early T cells in non-severe SARS-CoV-2 infection. TCRdb re-called the 5' RACE reads through MiXCR, storing one row per CDR3 protein. The table includes around 27,000 distinct CDR3 sequences, under 5% detected once. The sequencing sample was made of whole blood. The source of these receptors is an adult who was a healthcare worker with PCR-confirmed SARS-CoV-2 infection or an uninfected control (not recorded which).

This clonotype was seen repeatedly, ten times or more. This chain connects TRBV14 to TRBJ2-1; 15 positions match TRBD2. V lost 4 bases to trimming and J lost 0 bases; unmatched junction nucleotides: 10. CDR3 size: 20 residues. Germline values: CDR1 SGHDN, CDR2 FVKESK. CDR3 in amino acids: CASSPYSGTSGRSSYNEQFF. Written as DNA, the CDR3 is TGTGCCAGCAGCCCTTACTCCGGGACTAGCGGGAGGAGCTCCTACAATGAGCAGTTCTTC.

The sample holds many counts of this clonotype. The V and J genes are TRBV4-1 and TRBJ2-1, with 13 bases matching TRBD2. CDR3 length: 17 amino acids. The germline gives CDR1 MGHRA, CDR2 YSYEKL. J was trimmed by 6 bases and V by 1 base; bases with no gene match: 6. CDR3 in amino acids: CASSQARGLAGINEQFF. In DNA, the CDR3 is TGCGCCAGCAGCCAAGCGAGGGGACTAGCGGGGATCAATGAGCAGTTCTTC.

This clonotype was counted only a few times. J is TRBJ1-1 and V is TRBV27; D perhaps matches TRBD1 (6 bases). The CDR3 length is 16 residues. V lost 5 bases to trimming and J lost 4 bases, with 20 bases between them. Germline V gene data show CDR1 as MNHEY and CDR2 as SMNVEV (reference sequence). CDR3 in amino acids: CASSLRQAGAGTEAFF. As DNA, the CDR3 is TGTGCCAGCAGTCTACGACAGGCCGGAGCGGGCACTGAAGCTTTCTTT.

This clonotype was found many times. The chain couples TRBV7-2 to TRBJ2-7; D remains ambiguous. CDR1 and CDR2 (germline): SGHTA, FQGNSA. V was shortened by 5 bases and J by 6 bases, with 11 bases between the two germline ends. The CDR3 length is 12 residues. The CDR3 region is CASSPRLVEQYF. The CDR3 DNA reads as TGTGCCAGCAGCCCTCGACTTGTCGAGCAGTACTTC.

This clonotype was recorded many times. The V gene is TRBV12-3 or TRBV12-4, the J gene TRBJ1-6; perhaps TRBD1 as D (6 bases). CDR3 length: 15 amino acids. Trimming took 7 bases from V and 7 from J, leaving 17 bases between them. The CDR3 spells CASNPTGPRNSPLHF. DNA for the CDR3: TGTGCCAGCAACCCGACAGGCCCTAGGAATTCACCCCTCCACTTT.

This clonotype has at least ten counts. The chain joins TRBV7-9 to TRBJ1-2; a possible D gene is TRBD1 (5 bases). CDR1 SEHNR and CDR2 FQNEAQ come from the germline V gene (reference sequence). The CDR3 runs to 14 residues. V was shortened by 3 bases and J by 2 bases, with 10 bases between the two germline ends. The CDR3 here is CASSLQGRNYGYTF. CDR3 nucleotides: TGTGCCAGCAGCTTGCAGGGCCGGAACTATGGCTACACCTTC.

This clonotype was seen many times. This chain links TRBV5-4 with TRBJ2-3; unclear D gene. Per the germline V gene, CDR1 is SGHNT and CDR2 is YYREEE (reference sequence). V lost 4 bases, J lost 2 bases, and 8 bases lay in between. The CDR3 is 13 amino acids. The CDR3 DNA is TGTGCCAGCAGCATAGGTCCCACAGATACGCAGTATTTT. This gives the protein CASSIGPTDTQYF.

Concerning this clonotype itself: A much larger clone is a single base away; this may be a read error. This chain links TRBV18 with TRBJ1-1; no firm D call. V shed 1 base and J shed 3 bases, with 15 bases lying between them. This CDR3 comprises 16 residues. In germline, CDR1 is KGHSH, CDR2 LQKENI. The CDR3 DNA sequence: TGTGCCAGCTCACCACTCAGCTTGCCGGTGGACACTGAAGCTTTCTTT. It encodes CASSPLSLPVDTEAFF.

This clonotype was counted a single time. A much larger clone sits a single nucleotide away, making a read error possible. This chain links TRBV5-6 with TRBJ2-7; D is unresolved. The germline V gene encodes CDR1 SGHDT and CDR2 YYEEEE. The CDR3 runs to 13 residues. In nucleotides, the CDR3 is TGTGCCAGCAGCTTGACAATATCCTTTGAGCGGTACTTC. Its translation: CASSLTISFERYF.

This clonotype was counted many times. J is TRBJ2-3 and V is TRBV7-2, with 11 bases identical to TRBD2. Trimming at V came to 2 bases and at J to 6 bases, leaving 10 bases not matched to a gene. Germline loops: CDR1 SGHTA, CDR2 FQGNSA. The CDR3 length is 17 residues. CDR3 nucleotide sequence: TGTGCCAGCAGCTTATTTCCTAGCGGGGGGCCCAGGGATACGCAGTATTTT. It is translated as CASSLFPSGGPRDTQYF.

The chain recombines TRBV14 with TRBJ2-7; D ambiguous. This CDR3 has 16 amino acids. V was shortened by 0 bases and J by 0 bases, with 12 bases between the two germline ends. The germline CDR1 and CDR2 sequences are SGHDN and FVKESK. This chain's CDR3 is CASSQDVSRSSYEQYF. The CDR3 nucleotides are TGTGCCAGCAGCCAAGATGTCAGCCGAAGCTCCTACGAGCAGTACTTC.

At least ten counts were recorded for this clonotype. The chain employs TRBV19 and TRBJ1-1, with 9 bases identical to TRBD1. V lost 6 bases to trimming and J lost 11 bases; unmatched junction nucleotides: 13. This CDR3 has 14 residues. CDR1 is LNHDA and CDR2 is SQIVND in the germline V gene (reference sequence). The CDR3 DNA is TGTGCCAGTAGGTTTATTTTCATCGACAGGGGGGCTTTCTTT. This encodes CASRFIFIDRGAFF.

This clonotype was seen many times. The chain has TRBV7-8 and TRBJ2-5; D gene ambiguous. There are 15 residues in the CDR3. V was shortened by 7 bases and J by 5 bases, with 20 bases between the two germline ends. Germline V gene sequence: CDR1 SGHVS, CDR2 FQNEAQ. CDR3 DNA sequence: TGTGCCAGCAACCCAGGATTCGGACCCCGGGAGACCCAGTACTTC. Translating it yields CASNPGFGPRETQYF.

This clonotype was detected only a few times. The junction shows a germline mismatch at one end, possibly a read error. The CDR3 loop reads CVSSLVAGVQNTEAFF. The DNA for the CDR3 is TGTGTCAGCAGCTTAGTTGCGGGAGTACAGAACACTGAAGCTTTCTTT. The chain recombines TRBV11-2 with TRBJ1-1; D is unresolved. The CDR3 contains 16 residues. Germline assignment: CDR1 SGHAT and CDR2 FQNNGV.

This clonotype showed up many times. The gene calls are TRBV4-3 and TRBJ2-3, with D maybe TRBD2 (7 bases). The V and J ends lost 0 bases and 5 bases respectively, with 15 bases between them. CDR3 size: 16 residues. Germline V gives CDR1 LGHNA, CDR2 YSLEER. CDR3 residues: CASSQEDNREGDTQYF. The CDR3 DNA reads TGCGCCAGCAGCCAAGAGGATAACAGGGAGGGAGATACGCAGTATTTT.

This clonotype was seen a few times. The chain employs TRBV6-5 and TRBJ2-1, with a possible D match to TRBD2 (5 bases). The CDR3 has 12 residues. The germline V gene encodes CDR1 MNHEY and CDR2 SVGAGI. V was clipped by 7 bases and J by 9 bases, with 13 bases between them. CDR3 sequence: CASTNREGEQFF. The CDR3 DNA follows: TGTGCCAGCACCAACCGAGAGGGTGAGCAGTTCTTC.

This clonotype is medium-sized. The genes are TRBV11-2 and TRBJ1-4, with a possible D match to TRBD1 (5 bases). The germline V gene has CDR1 SGHAT and CDR2 FQNNGV. Between the trimmed V and J ends, which lost 3 bases and 5 bases, there was a span of 22 bases. CDR3 length: 18 amino acids. CDR3 coding DNA: TGTGCCAGCAGCTTTCCTCAGGGTCAGATTCGCCGGAATGAAAAACTGTTTTTT. It codes for CASSFPQGQIRRNEKLFF.